Presented here are 12 T cell receptor beta chains from one specimen sequenced in a study of blood T cell repertoires in COVID-19. The repertoire was sequenced with immunoSEQ multiplex PCR; TCRdb's copy has only in-frame clones and lacks some. This sample has under 300,000 clones; about 83% occur once, and the top ten carry about 2%. What was sequenced was peripheral blood. These receptors all stem from a man aged 25 to 40 who had recovered from COVID-19.

This chain connects TRBV2 to TRBJ1-1; D perhaps matches TRBD1 (6 bases). The CDR3 has 14 amino acids. Germline lookup yields CDR1 SNHLY and CDR2 FYNNEI. Between the trimmed V and J ends, which lost 4 bases and 4 bases, there was a span of 13 bases. The CDR3 nucleotides are TGTGCCAGCAGTGTACAGGGCATAGGCACTGAAGCTTTCTTT. Encoded protein: CASSVQGIGTEAFF.

This chain uses TRBV27 with TRBJ2-7, with a possible D match to TRBD2 (6 bases). The CDR3 runs 15 residues. Trimming took off 3 bases at V and 0 bases at J, with 12 bases between the two ends. In germline, CDR1 is MNHEY, CDR2 SMNVEV (reference sequence). CDR3 protein: CASSLEGRSSYEQYF. CDR3 sequence (DNA): TGTGCCAGCAGTTTGGAGGGAAGAAGCTCCTACGAGCAGTACTTC.

This chain joins TRBV19 and TRBJ1-2; TRBD1 agrees at 10 bases. The J segment lost 5 bases and the V segment lost 7 bases, leaving 13 bases of the junction unmatched. In germline, CDR1 is LNHDA, CDR2 SQIVND (reference sequence). This CDR3 contains 16 residues. CDR3 residues: CASKDRGPDPRYGYTF. CDR3 bases: TGTGCCAGTAAAGACAGGGGGCCCGACCCTCGTTATGGCTACACCTTC.

The chain couples TRBV9 to TRBJ1-2, with D perhaps TRBD1 (6 bases). Trimming left V 4 bases short and J 5 bases short, with 21 bases between. This CDR3 is built from 16 residues. Germline-derived CDR1 and CDR2 are SGDLS and YYNGEE. CDR3 residues: CASSMKRDTKLYGYTF. CDR3 DNA: TGTGCCAGCAGCATGAAGCGGGACACGAAATTGTATGGCTACACCTTC.

V is TRBV3-1 (or the pseudogene TRBV3-2) and J is TRBJ2-3; perhaps TRBD1 as D (6 bases). This CDR3 comprises 15 residues. The V end was cut by 0 bases, the J end by 1 base, with 8 bases between. CDR1 and CDR2 from the germline V gene are LGHDT and YNNKEL (reference sequence). Here the CDR3 reads CASSQESGGTDTQYF. The CDR3 region has the DNA TGTGCCAGCAGCCAAGAATCAGGGGGCACAGATACGCAGTATTTT.

This rearrangement joins TRBV5-8 to TRBJ1-6, with 8 bases that match TRBD1. Losses at the gene ends were 4 bases for V and 8 bases for J; bases not matched to a gene: 5. This CDR3 comprises 14 residues. Germline values: CDR1 SGHTS, CDR2 YDEGEE. The CDR3 DNA reads TGTGCCAGCAGCCGTGGACAGGGCGATTCACCCCTCCACTTT. This codes for CASSRGQGDSPLHF.

The sample holds a few counts of this clone. The V call is TRBV2, the J call TRBJ1-6, with TRBD1 matching over 11 bases. The J segment lost 7 bases and the V segment lost 7 bases, leaving 3 bases of the junction unmatched. The CDR3 has 14 residues. In germline, CDR1 is SNHLY, CDR2 FYNNEI. This CDR3 is CASTWDRGNSPLHF. The CDR3 DNA sequence: TGTGCCAGCACCTGGGACAGGGGGAATTCACCCCTCCACTTT.

The chain uses TRBV7-3 and TRBJ1-2; 7 positions agree with TRBD1. Germline trimming cut 4 bases from V and 8 bases from J; bases unmatched to any gene: 7. CDR3 length: 13 residues. The germline V gene encodes CDR1 SGHTA and CDR2 FQGTGA. The DNA of the CDR3 is TGTGCCAGCAGCTCTCGACAGGGAATCGGCTACACCTTC. This encodes CASSSRQGIGYTF.

This clone has just one count. This rearrangement joins TRBV7-8 to TRBJ1-1; D unresolved. Per the germline V gene, CDR1 is SGHVS and CDR2 is FQNEAQ. The CDR3 is 17 amino acids. V was clipped by 4 bases and J by 4 bases, with 22 bases between them. CDR3: CASSSPGGVEASTEAFF. CDR3 in DNA: TGTGCCAGCAGCTCCCCCGGTGGAGTCGAGGCGAGCACTGAAGCTTTCTTT. Using reference TRBV7-8 and TRBJ1-1 for the parts outside the CDR3, the full variable domain is GAGVSQSPRYKVAKRGQDVALRCDPISGHVSLFWYQQALGQGPEFLTYFQNEAQLDKSGLPSDRFFAERPEGSVSTLKIQRTQQEDSAVYLCASSSPGGVEASTEAFFGQGTRLTVV.

The chain recombines TRBV3-1 (or the pseudogene TRBV3-2) with TRBJ2-3; weak D call: TRBD1 (6 bases). This CDR3 region has 16 residues. The germline V gene encodes CDR1 LGHDT and CDR2 YNNKEL (reference sequence). Trimming cost V 4 bases and J 4 bases, with 18 bases left between them. CDR3 in amino acids: CASSPRGSHPADTQYF. DNA of the CDR3: TGTGCCAGCAGCCCCAGGGGCTCCCACCCCGCAGATACGCAGTATTTT.

Concerning this clone: This clone may be a read error of a much larger clone one base away. The V gene is TRBV3-1 (or the pseudogene TRBV3-2), the J gene TRBJ2-2; 10 bases agree with TRBD2. The CDR3 is made up of 15 amino acids. Germline V lookup: CDR1 LGHDT, CDR2 YNNKEL (reference sequence). This CDR3 reads CASSRTSGNTEELFF. DNA for the CDR3: TGTGCCAGCAGCCGGACTAGCGGAAACACCGAGGAGCTGTTTTTT.

This chain joins TRBV4-1 and TRBJ1-4; 9 bases map to TRBD1. The V segment lost 4 bases and the J segment 8 bases; nucleotides outside the gene matches: 11. The CDR3 has 16 residues. The germline gives CDR1 MGHRA, CDR2 YSYEKL. The CDR3 reads CASSPNSGTGSEKLFF. The CDR3 DNA is TGCGCCAGCAGCCCTAATTCCGGGACAGGGAGCGAAAAACTGTTTTTT.